The clone carrying this T cell receptor (beta chain) was counted only a few times. Its target is not known. These data come from a study of T cells in Graves' hyperthyroidism and ophthalmopathy. The CDR3 is made up of 14 amino acids. V dropped 0 bases and J dropped 1 base, with 7 bases sitting between them. Germline V gives CDR1 SGHNT, CDR2 YYREEE (reference sequence). General study results and limits: A model built on 13 V-J features separated ophthalmopathy from stable hyperthyroidism.

Pregnant or lactating patients were excluded, as were those with uncontrolled infection or other autoimmune disease. Out of approximately 10 ml of fresh peripheral blood came the PBMCs. There were TCR beta CDR3 regions amplified from RNA transcripts. First-round RT-PCR of the TCR CDR3 relied on the HTBI primer set. TCRdb recomputed calls from the multiplex PCR reads with MiXCR, one row per CDR3 protein. The sample holds 750,000 to 950,000 distinct CDR3 sequences, over 35% seen once. The rearrangement links TRBV5-4 to TRBJ2-5; no reliable D call. The sample comprised blood. The receptor was isolated from a man younger than 35 with Graves' hyperthyroidism. The DNA for the CDR3 is TGTGCCAGCAGCTTGGCAACATTCCAAGAGACCCAGTACTTC. Its translation: CASSLATFQETQYF. Full variable domain (outside the CDR3, taken from reference TRBV5-4 and TRBJ2-5): ETGVTQSPTHLIKTRGQQVTLRCSSQSGHNTVSWYQQALGQGPQFIFQYYREEENGRGNFPPRFSGLQFPNYSSELNVNALELDDSALYLCASSLATFQETQYFGPGTRLLVL.